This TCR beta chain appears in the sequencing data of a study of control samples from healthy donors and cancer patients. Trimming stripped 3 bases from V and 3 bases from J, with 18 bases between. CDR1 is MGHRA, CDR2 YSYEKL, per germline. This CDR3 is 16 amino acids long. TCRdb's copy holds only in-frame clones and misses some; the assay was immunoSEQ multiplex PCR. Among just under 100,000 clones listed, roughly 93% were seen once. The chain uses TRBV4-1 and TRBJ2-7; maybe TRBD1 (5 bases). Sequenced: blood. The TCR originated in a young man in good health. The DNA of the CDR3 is TGCGCCAGCAGCCAGACCGAGGACAAGAGCCTCTACGAGCAGTACTTC. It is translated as CASSQTEDKSLYEQYF.